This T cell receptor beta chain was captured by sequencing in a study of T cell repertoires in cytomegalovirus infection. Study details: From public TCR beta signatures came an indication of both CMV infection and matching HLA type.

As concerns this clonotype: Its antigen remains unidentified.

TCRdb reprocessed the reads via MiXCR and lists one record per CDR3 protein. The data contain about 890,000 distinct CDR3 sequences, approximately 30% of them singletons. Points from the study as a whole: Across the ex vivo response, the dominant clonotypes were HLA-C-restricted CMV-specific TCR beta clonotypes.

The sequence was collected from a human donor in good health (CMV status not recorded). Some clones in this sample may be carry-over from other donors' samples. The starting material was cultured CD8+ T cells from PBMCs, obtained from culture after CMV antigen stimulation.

For the CDR3, the DNA is TGTGCCAGCAACGGGCCGGGCTTGAAAAACTATGGCTACACCTTC. It encodes CASNGPGLKNYGYTF. The V gene is TRBV7-9, the J gene TRBJ1-2, with D hard to call. Germline CDR1 SEHNR, CDR2 FQNEAQ (reference sequence). The V end was cut by 7 bases, the J end by 2 bases, with 17 bases between. The CDR3 has 15 amino acids.